The 7 T cell receptor beta chains below come from one sample, sequenced in a study of identical twins. One entry per CDR3 protein, called by TCRdb with MiXCR from the 5' RACE reads. The data show more than 650,000 distinct CDR3 sequences, roughly 6% seen once. Sequenced sample: naive T cells sorted from blood. All receptors derive from a man aged 18 to 29 in good health.

The table lists this clonotype with a few counts. CDR3 DNA: TGCGCCAGCAGCCAGGAAGACAGGGACGTAGGGGTTGTCGAGCAGTACTTC. Protein product: CASSQEDRDVGVVEQYF. The chain combines TRBV4-3 with TRBJ2-7; TRBD1 matches at 7 bases. V lost 3 bases to trimming and J lost 6 bases; unmatched junction nucleotides: 17. The CDR3 loop spans 17 amino acids. The germline gives CDR1 LGHNA, CDR2 YSLEER.

The V and J genes are TRBV9 and TRBJ2-1; D not certain. Trimming left V 0 bases short and J 4 bases short, with 11 bases between. CDR3 length: 15 amino acids. Germline lookup yields CDR1 SGDLS and CDR2 YYNGEE. The CDR3, as DNA: TGTGCCAGCAGCGTAGACGCTAGAGGATACAATGAGCAGTTCTTC. Residues: CASSVDARGYNEQFF. The full variable domain, completed using reference TRBV9 and TRBJ2-1, is DSGVTQTPKHLITATGQRVTLRCSPRSGDLSVYWYQQSLDQGLQFLIQYYNGEERAKGNILERFSAQQFPDLHSELNLSSLELGDSALYFCASSVDARGYNEQFFGPGTRLTVL.

This clonotype was seen a handful of times. The chain is built from TRBV5-1 and TRBJ1-2; D gene uncertain. The V end was cut by 0 bases, the J end by 7 bases, with 7 bases between. Germline loops: CDR1 SGHRS, CDR2 YFSETQ. The CDR3 loop spans 12 amino acids. CDR3 protein: CASSLGETGYTF. The CDR3 DNA follows: TGCGCCAGCAGCTTGGGGGAGACTGGCTACACCTTC.

This clonotype was observed at least ten times. J is TRBJ2-2 and V is TRBV7-2, with 10 bases lining up with TRBD2. With V trimmed by 1 base and J by 9 bases, 8 bases remained unmatched. The CDR3 length is 16 residues. Germline CDR1 reads SGHTA; CDR2 reads FQGNSA. CDR3 sequence (DNA): TGTGCCAGCAGCTTAGACCTAGCGGGGGAACGGCGGGAGCTGTTTTTT. Translated, it gives CASSLDLAGERRELFF.

This clonotype was picked up many times. The rearrangement uses TRBV20-1 and TRBJ2-1; 10 bases agree with TRBD2. Losses at the gene ends were 3 bases for V and 8 bases for J; bases not matched to a gene: 7. Germline V lookup: CDR1 DFQATT, CDR2 SNEGSKA (reference sequence). This CDR3 has 14 amino acids. CDR3 bases: TGCAGTGCTAGTATAAGCGGGAGGGGGGATGAGCAGTTCTTC. Translation gives CSASISGRGDEQFF.

This clonotype was found a few times. The chain uses TRBV10-2 and TRBJ2-7, with 8 positions matching TRBD2. Germline assignment: CDR1 WSHSY and CDR2 SAAADI. J was trimmed by 2 bases and V by 1 base; bases with no gene match: 7. The CDR3 is made up of 16 amino acids. The CDR3 sequence: CASSEYQRELPYEQYV. The CDR3 DNA reads as TGCGCCAGCAGTGAGTATCAGCGGGAGCTTCCCTACGAGCAGTACGTC.

The gene calls are TRBV5-1 and TRBJ1-1; 7 bases agree with TRBD1. Germline V lookup: CDR1 SGHRS, CDR2 YFSETQ. Trimming took 7 bases from V and 4 from J; bases not matched to a gene: 7. CDR3 length equals 13 residues. CDR3 protein: CASYRQGATEAFF. The CDR3 DNA sequence: TGCGCCAGCTACAGACAGGGTGCCACTGAAGCTTTCTTT.